This T cell receptor beta chain was profiled in a study of early T cells in non-severe SARS-CoV-2 infection. This clonotype came up many times. TCRdb reprocessed the 5' RACE reads via MiXCR and lists one record per CDR3 protein. The table includes some 27,000 distinct CDR3 sequences, 4.5% to 5.5% detected once. This CDR3 has 14 residues. The ends were cut back, 3 bases at V and 3 bases at J, with 11 bases in the middle. CDR1 is KGHSH and CDR2 is LQKENI in the germline V gene. The sequenced sample consisted of whole blood. This sequence originates from an adult who was a healthcare worker with PCR-confirmed SARS-CoV-2 infection or an uninfected control (not recorded which). The rearrangement links TRBV18 to TRBJ1-1; tentatively, D is TRBD1 (6 bases). CDR3 nucleotide sequence: TGTGCCAGCTCACCCCCCGACAGGTACACTGAAGCTTTCTTT. This sequence encodes CASSPPDRYTEAFF.